This is a list of T cell receptor beta chains from one sample in a study of blood T cell repertoires in COVID-19. TCRdb's copy holds only in-frame clones and misses some; the assay was immunoSEQ multiplex PCR. The sample shows under 100,000 clones, approximately 80% of them seen only once. Input material: peripheral blood. All receptors come from a woman aged 70-85 years with acute or convalescent COVID-19. CDR3s include the opening cysteine and the closing phenylalanine or tryptophan. The D gene is left open where the match is weak. For some rows the clone size is stated as once, few or many, or as a class when expanded; others skip it.

J gene | V gene | clone size | D gene | CDR3 DNA | CDR3 protein
TRBJ1-1 | TRBV7-9 | . | . | TGTGCCAGCAGCGAAACGGGCACTGAAGCTTTCTTT | CASSETGTEAFF
TRBJ1-1 | TRBV19 | . | . | TGTGCCAGTAGCCGGCGGGACCCCGGAGGGGCTGAAGCTTTCTTT | CASSRRDPGGAEAFF
TRBJ1-5 | TRBV2 | . | . | TGTGCCAGCAGGGGGCGTGCCAGGTACAATCAGCCCCAGCATTTT | CASRGRARYNQPQHF
TRBJ1-2 | TRBV3-1/TRBV3-2 | . | TRBD1 | TGTGCCAGCAGCCAAGATGAGGGGGGCAGGGGGCGATATGGCTACACCTTC | CASSQDEGGRGRYGYTF
TRBJ1-4 | TRBV15 | . | . | TGTGCCACCAGGGGGTTCAGGGGCGACGAAAAACTGTTTTTT | CATRGFRGDEKLFF
TRBJ1-2 | TRBV30 | once | TRBD1 | TGTGCCTGGAGTGTAAGGTTTGGGGACAGCATAGCAGCTAACTATGGCTACACCTTC | CAWSVRFGDSIAANYGYTF
TRBJ1-5 | TRBV12-5 | few | . | TGTGCTAGTGGTTTGGAAGCAGGCGCCGATCAGCCCCAGCATTTT | CASGLEAGADQPQHF
TRBJ2-5 | TRBV2 | . | . | TGTGCCAGCAGTGTGGAGGAGACCCAGTACTTC | CASSVEETQYF
TRBJ1-1 | TRBV29-1 | . | . | TGCAGCGTGCAAGGACAGATCAACACTGAAGCTTTCTTT | CSVQGQINTEAFF
TRBJ2-1 | TRBV10-3 | . | . | TGTGCCATCAGTGAGGCCCTGGGGGCTTCGTACAATGAGCAGTTCTTC | CAISEALGASYNEQFF
TRBJ1-2 | TRBV6-5 | . | TRBD1 | TGTGCCAGCAGGGGTGGCTCCAGGGGGGTCGGTGGCTACACCTTC | CASRGGSRGVGGYTF
TRBJ2-1 | TRBV29-1 | . | TRBD1 | TGCAGCGTTGAGAACAGGGGATCCTACAATGAGCAGTTCTTC | CSVENRGSYNEQFF
TRBJ1-2 | TRBV10-3 | once | TRBD1 | TGTGCCATCAGAGCCGGGACAGACTATGGCTACACCTTC | CAIRAGTDYGYTF
TRBJ2-3 | TRBV2 | . | . | TGTGCCAGCAGTGAGTCTCTCGGGAGCACAGATACGCAGTATTTT | CASSESLGSTDTQYF